The next 32 T cell receptor beta chains were all read from a single sample in a study of cytomegalovirus exposure and HLA in healthy donors. PCR involved 60 Vbeta and 13 Jbeta primers. TCRdb's table, derived via immunoSEQ multiplex PCR, lists solely in-frame clones and lacks some. The sample yields around 160,000 clones, roughly four fifths seen once. The specimen was PBMCs. Receptors were obtained from a man in his forties in good health and CMV-seropositive.

J is TRBJ2-7 and V is TRBV7-9; TRBD1 agrees at 9 bases. Germline V gene sequence: CDR1 SEHNR, CDR2 FQNEAQ (reference sequence). CDR3 length: 15 amino acids. V gave up 4 bases and J gave up 2 bases; unmatched junction bases: 6. Here the CDR3 reads CASSSQGTGPYEQYF. In DNA form, the CDR3 reads TGTGCCAGCAGCTCTCAAGGGACAGGGCCCTACGAGCAGTACTTC.

This chain connects TRBV14 to TRBJ2-7, with D hard to call. CDR3 size: 13 residues. CDR1 is SGHDN, CDR2 FVKESK, per germline. V lost 1 base, J lost 3 bases, and 7 bases lay in between. The CDR3 loop reads CASSQATSYEQYF. The CDR3 DNA reads TGTGCCAGCAGCCAAGCCACCAGCTACGAGCAGTACTTC.

The chain carries TRBV5-1 and TRBJ2-5, with D perhaps matching TRBD2 (5 bases). V lost 4 bases, J lost 5 bases, and 18 bases lay in between. The CDR3 runs to 15 residues. Germline lookup yields CDR1 SGHRS and CDR2 YFSETQ. CDR3 bases: TGCGCCAGCAGCACCCTCTCGACTCGGAGGGAGACCCAGTACTTC. It yields the protein CASSTLSTRRETQYF.

The V gene is TRBV6-5, the J gene TRBJ1-5; D not resolved. Trimming cost V 4 bases and J 3 bases, with 7 bases left between them. This CDR3 contains 13 residues. Germline-derived CDR1 and CDR2 are MNHEY and SVGAGI. CDR3 in amino acids: CASSLSYNQPQHF. Written as DNA, the CDR3 is TGTGCCAGCAGTTTATCCTACAATCAGCCCCAGCATTTT.

This clone appeared once. The V gene is TRBV4-1, the J gene TRBJ2-7; 7 positions agree with TRBD2. The germline CDR1 and CDR2 sequences are MGHRA and YSYEKL. Trimming at V came to 3 bases and at J to 3 bases, leaving 2 bases not matched to a gene. The CDR3 is made up of 13 amino acids. The CDR3 region has the DNA TGCGCCAGCAGCCAGGGGACTATCTACGAGCAGTACTTC. Translating it yields CASSQGTIYEQYF.

This clone was counted once. The chain has TRBV18 and TRBJ1-2; D not certain. The V and J ends lost 6 bases and 5 bases respectively, with 19 bases between them. The germline CDR1 and CDR2 sequences are KGHSH and LQKENI. The CDR3 consists of 15 residues. CDR3 sequence: CASSLRTDLLYGYTF. The CDR3, as DNA: TGTGCCAGCTCCCTCCGGACGGACTTACTATATGGCTACACCTTC.

The chain carries TRBV7-9 and TRBJ2-1; 12 nucleotides agree with TRBD2. Germline CDR1 and CDR2: SEHNR and FQNEAQ (reference sequence). Trimming at V came to 4 bases and at J to 0 bases, leaving 7 bases not matched to a gene. There are 18 residues in the CDR3. The CDR3 sequence is CASSSLAGGPSSYNEQFF. The CDR3 DNA reads TGTGCCAGCAGCTCGCTAGCGGGAGGGCCTTCCTCCTACAATGAGCAGTTCTTC.

The CDR3 spells CASSLGGNEQFF. As DNA, the CDR3 is TGTGCCAGCAGTTTAGGCGGGAATGAGCAGTTCTTC. The rearrangement joins TRBV27 to TRBJ2-1; TRBD2 might be the D (5 bases). The CDR3 runs 12 residues. V was shortened by 2 bases and J by 7 bases, with 6 bases between the two germline ends. Germline V CDR1 and CDR2: MNHEY, SMNVEV (reference sequence).

The rearrangement links TRBV5-1 to TRBJ2-3; possible D gene TRBD1, 6 bases. CDR1 is SGHRS, CDR2 YFSETQ, per germline. Deletions cut 7 bases from V and 2 bases from J, with 17 bases between. CDR3 length: 15 amino acids. The CDR3 nucleotides read TGCGCCAGCTCTCTTCAGCAGGGGAACACAGATACGCAGTATTTT. Translated: CASSLQQGNTDTQYF.

This chain uses TRBV27 with TRBJ2-4; 7 bases agree with TRBD2. CDR3 size: 17 residues. Unmatched junction bases numbered 9, after V lost 2 bases and J lost 2 bases. CDR1 is MNHEY and CDR2 is SMNVEV in the germline V gene (reference sequence). The chain's CDR3 is CASSLQPGAGTKNIQYF. CDR3 coding DNA: TGTGCCAGCAGTTTACAGCCGGGAGCGGGAACCAAAAACATTCAGTACTTC.

J is TRBJ2-5 and V is TRBV18; 11 nucleotides line up with TRBD2. Trimming took 4 bases from V and 7 from J; bases not matched to a gene: 5. The length of the CDR3 is 14 residues. Germline V gene lookup returns CDR1 KGHSH and CDR2 LQKENI. The CDR3 nucleotides read TGTGCCAGCTCACTCACTAGCGGGAGTGTGACCCAGTACTTC. This gives the protein CASSLTSGSVTQYF.

This rearrangement joins TRBV9 to TRBJ2-1, with 7 bases identical to TRBD2. Germline trimming cut 0 bases from V and 7 bases from J; bases unmatched to any gene: 13. This CDR3 contains 17 residues. Germline CDR1 SGDLS, CDR2 YYNGEE. CDR3 DNA: TGTGCCAGCAGCGTAGATCCTAGCGGACCTTTAGAGAATGAGCAGTTCTTC. Residues: CASSVDPSGPLENEQFF.

The rearrangement joins TRBV6-5 to TRBJ1-4; tentatively, D is TRBD1 (5 bases). The length of the CDR3 is 15 residues. The germline gives CDR1 MNHEY, CDR2 SVGAGI. The ends were cut back, 5 bases at V and 7 bases at J, with 17 bases in the middle. CDR3 DNA sequence: TGTGCCAGCAGTAACGAGCTGGGCGGGGGTGAAAAACTGTTTTTT. Protein product: CASSNELGGGEKLFF.

This clone appeared once. The rearrangement uses TRBV6-5 and TRBJ1-1; no definite D call. The germline CDR1 and CDR2 sequences are MNHEY and SVGAGI. V lost 6 bases and J 1 base, leaving 9 bases between the germline ends. This CDR3 spans 13 amino acids. CDR3 residues: CASRRTENTEAFF. In nucleotides, the CDR3 is TGTGCCAGCAGGCGAACAGAGAACACTGAAGCTTTCTTT.

The chain has TRBV7-9 and TRBJ1-3; 9 positions match TRBD1. CDR1 and CDR2 (germline): SEHNR, FQNEAQ (reference sequence). CDR3 length equals 16 residues. J gave up 3 bases and V 5 bases, and 8 bases lay outside the gene matches. The CDR3 region has the DNA TGTGCCAGCAGCCCACAGGGGGCGGTTGGTGGAAACACCATATATTTT. Protein: CASSPQGAVGGNTIYF.

This clone was found a few times. The chain has TRBV23-1 and TRBJ1-2, with 9 bases identical to TRBD1. TRBV23-1 is an ORF for which the function is uncertain. CDR3 length equals 17 residues. Trimming cost V 3 bases and J 3 bases; bases outside gene matches: 11. The CDR3 is CASSQDRGYLVDYGYTF. CDR3 nucleotides: TGCGCCAGCAGTCAGGACAGGGGATACTTGGTGGACTATGGCTACACCTTC.

V usage is TRBV27 and J usage is TRBJ1-2; a possible D gene is TRBD1 (6 bases). CDR1 MNHEY and CDR2 SMNVEV come from the germline V gene (reference sequence). Deletions cut 4 bases from V and 7 bases from J, with 31 bases between. The CDR3 length is 19 residues. In nucleotides, the CDR3 is TGTGCCAGCAGTTACCATCCTGGGACACCACAAGGAGAAATGAGTGGCTACACCTTC. It yields the protein CASSYHPGTPQGEMSGYTF.

The chain uses TRBV5-1 and TRBJ2-7; 9 bases map to TRBD1. The CDR3 covers 16 residues. The trim removed 3 bases at V and 4 bases at J, leaving 11 bases unmatched. The germline gives CDR1 SGHRS, CDR2 YFSETQ. The chain's CDR3 is CASSSIQGALIYEQYF. Here the CDR3 DNA reads TGCGCCAGCAGCTCGATACAGGGGGCGCTTATTTACGAGCAGTACTTC.

This chain uses TRBV28 with TRBJ2-4; 10 bases align to TRBD1. Trimming removed 3 bases from V and 3 bases from J; junction bases left unmatched: 2. CDR1 is MDHEN, CDR2 SYDVKM, per germline. The CDR3 runs to 15 residues. The CDR3 region has the DNA TGTGCCAGCAGTTTTGGACAGGGGGACAAAAACATTCAGTACTTC. Amino acid sequence: CASSFGQGDKNIQYF.

The chain combines TRBV27 with TRBJ2-7, with a weak D call TRBD2 (5 bases). Trimming cost V 0 bases and J 7 bases, with 16 bases left between them. This CDR3 is built from 15 residues. CDR1 is MNHEY and CDR2 is SMNVEV in the germline V gene (reference sequence). The CDR3 region is CASSLSRRLASEQYF. DNA of the CDR3: TGTGCCAGCAGTTTATCGAGGCGGCTAGCAAGTGAGCAGTACTTC.

The rearrangement joins TRBV6-5 to TRBJ1-1; D remains unclear. Germline-derived CDR1 and CDR2 are MNHEY and SVGAGI. V dropped 7 bases and J dropped 2 bases, with 11 bases sitting between them. The length of the CDR3 is 13 residues. CDR3 residues: CASTPTANTEAFF. CDR3 DNA sequence: TGTGCCAGCACCCCCACAGCAAACACTGAAGCTTTCTTT.

The rearrangement joins TRBV27 to TRBJ2-1, with a weak D call TRBD2 (5 bases). There are 14 residues in the CDR3. V was pared by 6 bases and J by 4 bases, with 13 bases between. Germline V gene sequence: CDR1 MNHEY, CDR2 SMNVEV (reference sequence). The DNA for the CDR3 is TGTGCCAGCAGCCCTCCAGGCGGGTACAATGAGCAGTTCTTC. This gives the protein CASSPPGGYNEQFF.

In this sample, this clone turned up once. This rearrangement joins TRBV10-3 to TRBJ2-5, with TRBD2 as a possible D gene (6 bases). CDR3 size: 13 residues. Trimming left V 2 bases short and J 3 bases short, with 7 bases between. The germline gives CDR1 ENHRY, CDR2 SYGVKD. Written as DNA, the CDR3 is TGTGCCATCAGTGAGACGGGAGAAGAGACCCAGTACTTC. This encodes CAISETGEETQYF.

As for this clone: The same CDR3 arises from other DNA sequences in this sample as well. This chain links TRBV5-1 with TRBJ2-2; D uncertain. The CDR3 spans 15 residues. Trimming removed 0 bases at V and 0 bases at J, with 6 bases between. Germline V gene lookup returns CDR1 SGHRS and CDR2 YFSETQ. The DNA of the CDR3 is TGCGCCAGCAGCTTGGCGTCAGCGAACACCGGGGAGCTGTTTTTT. Amino acid sequence: CASSLASANTGELFF. The whole variable domain, remainder taken from reference TRBV5-1 and TRBJ2-2, is KAGVTQTPRYLIKTRGQQVTLSCSPISGHRSVSWYQQTPGQGLQFLFEYFSETQRNKGNFPGRFSGRQFSNSRSEMNVSTLELGDSALYLCASSLASANTGELFFGEGSRLTVL.

The J gene is TRBJ2-7, the V gene TRBV6-1; D may be TRBD2 (6 bases). V lost 2 bases, J lost 6 bases, and 8 bases lay in between. The germline V gene has CDR1 MNHNS and CDR2 SASEGT. CDR3 length: 12 amino acids. CDR3 region: CASSEYGGEQYF. The CDR3 DNA sequence: TGTGCCAGCAGTGAATACGGGGGCGAGCAGTACTTC.

This clone appeared a single time. The chain recombines TRBV7-2 with TRBJ1-2; weak D call: TRBD1 (5 bases). V lost 0 bases to trimming and J lost 1 base, with 9 bases between them. The CDR3 has 15 amino acids. Germline-derived CDR1 and CDR2 are SGHTA and FQGNSA. CDR3: CASSLAGTNNYGYTF. The CDR3 DNA reads as TGTGCCAGCAGCTTAGCAGGGACTAATAACTATGGCTACACCTTC.

This clone came up a few times. The V gene is TRBV29-1, the J gene TRBJ2-5, with 7 bases matching TRBD1. Losses at the gene ends were 8 bases for V and 10 bases for J; bases not matched to a gene: 13. CDR1 is SQVTM and CDR2 is ANQGSEA in the germline V gene. This CDR3 contains 12 residues. CDR3 region: CSYTGVLSGQYF. The CDR3 DNA follows: TGCAGCTACACAGGGGTCCTCTCGGGCCAGTACTTC.

This rearrangement joins TRBV4-1 to TRBJ1-2; TRBD1 aligns across 7 bases. Germline CDR1 and CDR2: MGHRA and YSYEKL. The CDR3 sequence is 15 residues long. After removal of 1 base from V and 5 bases from J, the junction contained 7 bases not matched to a gene. The CDR3 nucleotides are TGCGCCAGCAGCCAAGGTGGGACAGACACTTATGGCTACACCTTC. It yields the protein CASSQGGTDTYGYTF.

The gene calls are TRBV19 and TRBJ2-5; D unclear. Germline assignment: CDR1 LNHDA and CDR2 SQIVND (reference sequence). V was cut by 1 base and J by 5 bases, with 8 bases left in between. The CDR3 has 13 residues. The CDR3 loop is CASSIAPMETQYF. The CDR3 bases are TGTGCCAGTAGTATAGCCCCAATGGAGACCCAGTACTTC.

The J gene is TRBJ2-4, the V gene TRBV27, with D unclear. Trimming took 6 bases from V and 3 from J, leaving 6 bases between them. Germline loops: CDR1 MNHEY, CDR2 SMNVEV (reference sequence). The CDR3 spans 12 residues. CDR3 nucleotides: TGTGCCAGCAGAGACAACAAAAACATTCAGTACTTC. This sequence encodes CASRDNKNIQYF.

V usage is TRBV7-9 and J usage is TRBJ2-1; TRBD1 matches 11 bases. Germline V gene lookup returns CDR1 SEHNR and CDR2 FQNEAQ (reference sequence). The junction had 10 bases not matched to a gene; V was cut back by 5 bases and J by 7 bases. This CDR3 spans 16 amino acids. In DNA, the CDR3 is TGTGCCAGCAGCCATATGGACAGGGGGCTCAGGAATGAGCAGTTCTTC. This encodes CASSHMDRGLRNEQFF. The variable domain in full, completed from reference TRBV7-9 and TRBJ2-1, reads DTGVSQNPRHKITKRGQNVTFRCDPISEHNRLYWYRQTLGQGPEFLTYFQNEAQLEKSRLLSDRFSAERPKGSFSTLEIQRTEQGDSAMYLCASSHMDRGLRNEQFFGPGTRLTVL.

J is TRBJ1-2 and V is TRBV5-5; possible D gene TRBD1, 5 bases. From germline, CDR1 is SGHKS and CDR2 YYEKEE (reference sequence). Trimming pared 0 bases from V and 3 bases from J, leaving 15 bases between. The CDR3 spans 16 residues. The CDR3 region has the DNA TGTGCCAGCAGCTTGGCCATCGCGGGGGTTGACTATGGCTACACCTTC. It encodes CASSLAIAGVDYGYTF.